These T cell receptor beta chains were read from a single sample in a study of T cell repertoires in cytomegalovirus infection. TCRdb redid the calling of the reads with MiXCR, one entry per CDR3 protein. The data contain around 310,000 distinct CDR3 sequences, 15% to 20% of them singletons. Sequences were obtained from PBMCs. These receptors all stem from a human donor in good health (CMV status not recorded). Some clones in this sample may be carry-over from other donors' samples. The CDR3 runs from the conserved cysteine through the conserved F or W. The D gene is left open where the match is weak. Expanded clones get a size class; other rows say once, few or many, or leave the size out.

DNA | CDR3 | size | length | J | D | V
TGCAGTGTTTCAACGGACGGGGCAACCTACGAGCAGTACTTC | CSVSTDGATYEQYF | - | 14 | TRBJ2-7 | - | TRBV20-1
TGCAGTGCCCCCTCGGGGACAGGGGGCCCGTACGAGCAGTACTTC | CSAPSGTGGPYEQYF | many | 15 | TRBJ2-7 | TRBD1 | TRBV20-1
TGTGCCAGCAGCGCACACGGTATCAATCAGCCCCAGCATTTT | CASSAHGINQPQHF | - | 14 | TRBJ1-5 | - | TRBV13
TGTGCCAGCAGCTGGGTGCTAGCGGGGGCCGGGGAGCTGTTTTTT | CASSWVLAGAGELFF | many | 15 | TRBJ2-2 | TRBD2 | TRBV7-2
TGTGCCAGCAGCGGACAGGATCGGAGCTCCTATAATTCACCCCTCCACTTT | CASSGQDRSSYNSPLHF | many | 17 | TRBJ1-6 | TRBD1 | TRBV11-2
TGTGCCAGCAGCTTAGCGCAGGGCTCCTATAATTCACCCCTCCACTTT | CASSLAQGSYNSPLHF | many | 16 | TRBJ1-6 | - | TRBV7-9
TGTGCCAGTAGAGCAGAGGGAGGCTATGGCTACGCCTTC | CASRAEGGYGYAF | - | 13 | TRBJ1-2 | - | TRBV19
TGTGCCAGCAGTTTGCATCAGGGGGCCACTGAAGCTTTCTTT | CASSLHQGATEAFF | few | 14 | TRBJ1-1 | TRBD1 | TRBV12-3/TRBV12-4
TGTGCCAGCAGTTGGACAGGGGGCCAGGAGCAGTACTTC | CASSWTGGQEQYF | - | 13 | TRBJ2-7 | TRBD1 | TRBV6-1
TGTGCCAGCAGCCTGGGTGGCGGGGGGGCCGCCTACGAGCAGTACTTC | CASSLGGGGAAYEQYF | - | 16 | TRBJ2-7 | TRBD2 | TRBV5-4
TGTGCCAGCAGCTTGACAGGGCCCATCTACGAGCAGTACTTC | CASSLTGPIYEQYF | - | 14 | TRBJ2-7 | TRBD1 | TRBV11-2
TGTGCCAGCAGGTCTTCCCCGGGCGAGCAGTACTTC | CASRSSPGEQYF | few | 12 | TRBJ2-7 | - | TRBV12-3/TRBV12-4
TGCAGTGCTAGGCTACAGGGGAGAGGCAGCGAGCAGTACTTC | CSARLQGRGSEQYF | - | 14 | TRBJ2-7 | TRBD1 | TRBV20-1
TGCAGTGCTATTAGGACAGGCTTGGGAAACACCATATATTTT | CSAIRTGLGNTIYF | - | 14 | TRBJ1-3 | TRBD1 | TRBV20-1
TGCAGTGCTCCCCCCACAGGGGCCTACGAGCAGTACTTC | CSAPPTGAYEQYF | few | 13 | TRBJ2-7 | TRBD1 | TRBV20-1
TGCAGTGCTAGTGGGACTAGCGGGTCAACAGATACGCAGTATTTT | CSASGTSGSTDTQYF | few | 15 | TRBJ2-3 | TRBD2 | TRBV20-1
TGTGCCAGCAGTTATGAAGGGGTCTATGGCTACACCTTC | CASSYEGVYGYTF | - | 13 | TRBJ1-2 | - | TRBV6-6
TGTGCCAGCAGCCCACAGGGAGCGGGGGACTATGGCTACACCTTC | CASSPQGAGDYGYTF | - | 15 | TRBJ1-2 | - | TRBV7-6
TGCAGTGCTAGAGAGAGAGGACTTACGCAGTATTTT | CSARERGLTQYF | - | 12 | TRBJ2-3 | - | TRBV20-1
TGTGCCAGCAGCGTAGATGGAGGGCCCCAATACAATGAGCAGTTCTTC | CASSVDGGPQYNEQFF | - | 16 | TRBJ2-1 | - | TRBV9
TGTGCCTGTAGTATACGAGGGATTAGCAATCAGCCCCAGCATTTT | CACSIRGISNQPQHF | - | 15 | TRBJ1-5 | - | TRBV19
TGCAGTGCTAGAGATCCACGGGGCCGGGTGAACACTGAAGCTTTCTTT | CSARDPRGRVNTEAFF | few | 16 | TRBJ1-1 | - | TRBV20-1
TGTGCCAGCAGCTTAGCCGGGGCGGCTACCGGGGAGCTGTTTTTT | CASSLAGAATGELFF | few | 15 | TRBJ2-2 | - | TRBV11-2
TGTGCCAGCAGCTTCGGGACAGGGAGTCTGGGTACGCAGTATTTT | CASSFGTGSLGTQYF | many | 15 | TRBJ2-3 | TRBD1 | TRBV7-2
TGTGCCAGCAGCCGCTCTAGCAGGGAGACCCAGTACTTC | CASSRSSRETQYF | few | 13 | TRBJ2-5 | - | TRBV6-5